Listed below are T cell receptor beta chains from one sample, sequenced in a study of OX40 agonist ivuxolimab in advanced cancers. Data came from immunoSEQ multiplex PCR; TCRdb stores just in-frame clones and leaves some out. The data show some 70,000 clones, with approximately 90% seen just once and roughly 8% held by the top ten. The sample consisted of CD4+ or CD8+ T cells sorted from blood, taken in a trial of the OX40 agonist ivuxolimab. Receptors originate from an adult with an advanced solid tumor such as melanoma, head and neck, liver or kidney cancer. The CDR3 runs from the conserved cysteine through the conserved F or W. The D gene is left open where the match is weak. Clone size, where shown, is once, few, many, or a class for clones that have expanded.

clone_size | d_call | j_call | v_call | cdr3_aa | cdr3_nt
- | - | TRBJ2-2 | TRBV5-8 | CASSSTDTGELFF | TGTGCCAGCAGCTCGACAGACACCGGGGAGCTGTTTTTT
few | - | TRBJ1-1 | TRBV6-6 | CASSSTGLNTEAFF | TGTGCCAGCAGTTCAACAGGGTTAAACACTGAAGCTTTCTTT
few | - | TRBJ1-2 | TRBV18 | CASSPEGREGYTF | TGTGCCAGCTCACCAGAGGGAAGAGAAGGCTACACCTTC
- | - | TRBJ1-5 | TRBV2 | CASSGSKSNQPQHF | TGTGCCAGCAGCGGTTCCAAAAGCAATCAGCCCCAGCATTTT
- | - | TRBJ2-3 | TRBV6-1 | CATAEGIRTDTQYF | TGTGCCACAGCCGAAGGAATCCGCACAGATACGCAGTATTTT
few | TRBD1 | TRBJ2-7 | TRBV10-3 | CATRQGSYEQYF | TGTGCCACCCGACAGGGATCCTACGAGCAGTACTTC
- | - | TRBJ1-1 | TRBV7-2 | CASNPGQMNTEAFF | TGTGCCAGCAATCCTGGACAGATGAACACTGAAGCTTTCTTT
- | - | TRBJ2-7 | TRBV7-2 | CASSSVPGYEQYF | TGTGCCAGCAGCTCCGTGCCGGGTTACGAGCAGTACTTC
- | - | TRBJ2-5 | TRBV11-2 | CASSLNSGGETQYF | TGTGCCAGCAGCTTAAACTCTGGGGGGGAGACCCAGTACTTC
- | - | TRBJ2-3 | TRBV5-1 | CASSLAGQVHADTQYF | TGCGCCAGCAGCTTGGCTGGGCAGGTACACGCAGATACGCAGTATTTT
- | - | TRBJ1-5 | TRBV6-5 | CASSFRRDQPQHF | TGTGCCAGCAGCTTTAGGAGGGATCAGCCCCAGCATTTT
- | - | TRBJ1-3 | TRBV11-3 | CASSPGPNSGNTIYF | TGTGCCAGCAGCCCCGGACCAAACTCTGGAAACACCATATATTTT
- | - | TRBJ2-3 | TRBV19 | CASSLRGADTQYF | TGTGCCAGTAGTCTTCGGGGGGCTGATACGCAGTATTTT
- | - | TRBJ1-4 | TRBV30 | CAWSAPGAGRNEKLFF | TGTGCCTGGAGTGCCCCTGGGGCAGGTCGTAATGAAAAACTGTTTTTT
once | - | TRBJ2-7 | TRBV19 | CASRDQAYEQYF | TGTGCCAGCCGGGACCAGGCCTACGAGCAGTACTTC
- | - | TRBJ1-4 | TRBV5-1 | CASRWTAVGNEKLFF | TGCGCCAGCAGGTGGACGGCTGTCGGAAATGAAAAACTGTTTTTT